The 12 T cell receptor beta chains below all came from one sample that was sequenced in a study of neoadjuvant anti-PD-1 for oral cavity cancer. The time point is: after neoadjuvant nivolumab, at surgical resection. Measured with immunoSEQ multiplex PCR; TCRdb has only the in-frame clones, and not every one. The sample shows over 30,000 clones, 70% to 80% of them seen only once. Specimen: PBMCs, collected after nivolumab (anti-PD-1) treatment. The source of these receptors is a person aged 40-85 years with oral cavity squamous cell carcinoma.

V is TRBV4-3 and J is TRBJ2-3; a possible D gene is TRBD2 (5 bases). The CDR3 is 14 amino acids. The germline CDR1 and CDR2 sequences are LGHNA and YSLEER. Deletions cut 3 bases from V and 5 bases from J, with 12 bases between. The CDR3 reads CASSQTLSGDTQYF. As DNA, the CDR3 is TGCGCCAGCAGCCAGACCCTCAGCGGAGATACGCAGTATTTT.

This clone occurred a few times. This rearrangement joins TRBV5-6 to TRBJ2-3, with 15 bases lining up with TRBD2. The CDR3 length is 17 residues. Germline CDR1 and CDR2: SGHDT and YYEEEE. The trim removed 1 base at V and 3 bases at J, leaving 3 bases unmatched. CDR3 DNA: TGTGCCAGCAGCTTGTACGGACTAGCGGGGGGGACAGATACGCAGTATTTT. Its protein is CASSLYGLAGGTDTQYF.

This chain connects TRBV27 to TRBJ1-6, with D perhaps TRBD1 (5 bases). Germline V gene sequence: CDR1 MNHEY, CDR2 SMNVEV (reference sequence). This CDR3 comprises 13 residues. V was trimmed by 6 bases and J by 4 bases, leaving 7 bases between them. The CDR3 bases are TGTGCCAGCAGGGGGCTTTATAATTCACCCCTCCACTTT. This codes for CASRGLYNSPLHF.

The chain has TRBV11-2 and TRBJ2-5; TRBD2 might be the D (6 bases). Germline V gene data show CDR1 as SGHAT and CDR2 as FQNNGV. The CDR3 has 15 residues. Trimming cost V 0 bases and J 0 bases, with 8 bases left between them. For the CDR3, the DNA is TGTGCCAGCAGCTTAGATGGGGGGTACCAAGAGACCCAGTACTTC. Its translation: CASSLDGGYQETQYF.

V and J are TRBV21-1 and TRBJ1-5; the listed D gene, TRBD1, was not tested against the DNA. TRBV21-1 is deemed a pseudogene. CDR3 length equals 16 residues. CDR3 region: CASSDRTGVNNQPQHF. The DNA of the CDR3 is TGTGCCAGCAGCGACCGGACAGGGGTAAACAATCAGCCCCAGCATTTT.

V is TRBV29-1 and J is TRBJ2-7; perhaps TRBD2 as D (7 bases). Germline V gene sequence: CDR1 SQVTM, CDR2 ANQGSEA. This CDR3 is built from 12 residues. Trimming took off 6 bases at V and 4 bases at J, with 13 bases between the two ends. The CDR3 region has the DNA TGCAGCGTCGAGGGGGGGGCGTACGAGCAGTACTTC. Protein sequence: CSVEGGAYEQYF.

The chain has TRBV29-1 and TRBJ2-2; D ambiguous. CDR3 length: 14 amino acids. V was clipped by 3 bases and J by 4 bases, with 12 bases between them. The germline gives CDR1 SQVTM, CDR2 ANQGSEA. For the CDR3, the DNA is TGCAGCGTTGACGGCAGGCCCGGCACCGGGGAGCTGTTTTTT. This sequence encodes CSVDGRPGTGELFF.

The V gene is TRBV18, the J gene TRBJ2-7; 8 positions agree with TRBD2. The CDR3 is made up of 17 amino acids. V lost 3 bases and J lost 5; bases outside the gene matches: 15. CDR1 is KGHSH and CDR2 is LQKENI in the germline V gene. This chain's CDR3 is CASSPGLEESRVHEQYF. CDR3 DNA sequence: TGTGCCAGCTCACCGGGACTAGAAGAATCGAGGGTCCACGAGCAGTACTTC.

The chain carries TRBV5-1 and TRBJ1-1; 8 bases fit TRBD1. CDR3 length: 13 residues. V shed 4 bases, J shed 1 base, and the junction held 0 bases outside the gene matches. CDR1 SGHRS and CDR2 YFSETQ come from the germline V gene. The CDR3 region has the DNA TGCGCCAGCAGCACAGGGGGGAACACTGAAGCTTTCTTT. Its protein is CASSTGGNTEAFF.

In its sample, this clone was seen once. The chain combines TRBV2 with TRBJ2-3, with 9 bases identical to TRBD2. This CDR3 contains 13 residues. J gave up 9 bases and V 8 bases, and 9 bases lay outside the gene matches. The germline V gene has CDR1 SNHLY and CDR2 FYNNEI. This CDR3 reads CASGGGAGRTQYF. CDR3 DNA: TGTGCCAGCGGCGGGGGGGCCGGACGAACGCAGTATTTT. The complete variable domain, with remaining parts taken from reference TRBV2 and TRBJ2-3, reads EPEVTQTPSHQVTQMGQEVILRCVPISNHLYFYWYRQILGQKVEFLVSFYNNEISEKSEIFDDQFSVERPDGSNFTLKIRSTKLEDSAMYFCASGGGAGRTQYFGPGTRLTVL.

The V call is TRBV6-5, the J call TRBJ2-5; 11 bases match TRBD1. Germline trimming cut 4 bases from V and 5 bases from J; bases unmatched to any gene: 0. Germline assignment: CDR1 MNHEY and CDR2 SVGAGI. CDR3 length: 13 amino acids. Here the CDR3 reads CASSWDRGETQYF. CDR3 DNA sequence: TGTGCCAGCAGTTGGGACAGGGGGGAGACCCAGTACTTC.

This clone was counted a few times. This rearrangement joins TRBV27 to TRBJ2-2, with D unresolved. Trimming took 1 base from V and 7 from J, leaving 10 bases between them. Germline CDR1 reads MNHEY; CDR2 reads SMNVEV (reference sequence). This CDR3 comprises 14 residues. This chain's CDR3 is CASSLYSPGGELFF. In DNA form, the CDR3 reads TGTGCCAGCAGTTTATACAGTCCCGGCGGGGAGCTGTTTTTT.